This note documents a single TCR beta chain sequence. As yet, its antigen is unknown. This sample is drawn from a study of early T cells in non-severe SARS-CoV-2 infection. The overall study: Unsorted whole-blood RNA was sequenced in bulk, leaving chains unpaired.

Study results and limitations: The VDJdb matching leaned toward anti-spike CD8 responses and overlooked private and CD4 specificities.

Germline V gene data show CDR1 as SGHTA and CDR2 as FQGNSA. V was shortened by 0 bases and J by 2 bases, with 6 bases between the two germline ends. The CDR3 has 14 residues. Individually, cDNA molecules had unique molecular identifiers attached to them. TCRdb re-called the 5' RACE reads with MiXCR, one entry per CDR3 protein. In the table there are about 21,000 distinct CDR3 sequences, approximately 4.3% of which are singletons. The sequence came from an adult who was a healthcare worker with PCR-confirmed SARS-CoV-2 infection or an uninfected control (not recorded which). The V and J genes are TRBV7-2 and TRBJ2-3; no definite D call. The sequenced sample was whole blood. CDR3 in DNA: TGTGCCAGCAGCTTAGCGCGAAACACAGATACGCAGTATTTT. This translates into CASSLARNTDTQYF.